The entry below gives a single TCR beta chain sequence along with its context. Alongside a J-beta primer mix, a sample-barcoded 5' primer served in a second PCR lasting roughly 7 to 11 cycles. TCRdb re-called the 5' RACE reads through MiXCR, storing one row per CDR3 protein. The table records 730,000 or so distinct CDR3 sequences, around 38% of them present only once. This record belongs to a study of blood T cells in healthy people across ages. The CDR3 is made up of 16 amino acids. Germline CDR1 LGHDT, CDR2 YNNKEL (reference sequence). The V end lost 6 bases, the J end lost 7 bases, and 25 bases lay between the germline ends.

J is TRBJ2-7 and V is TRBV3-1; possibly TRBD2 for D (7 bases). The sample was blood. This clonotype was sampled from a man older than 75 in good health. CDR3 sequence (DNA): TGTGCCAGCAGGGGGGCCGGGACTACCTTTAACAATGAGCAGTACTTC. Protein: CASRGAGTTFNNEQYF.